The next 27 T cell receptor beta chains were all read from a single sample in a study of T cell responses to AZD1222 COVID-19 vaccine. Assay: immunoSEQ multiplex PCR; the TCRdb copy retains only in-frame clones and omits some. In the table there are 100,000 or so clones, about 86% of which are singletons. Specimen: peripheral blood, collected on day 0 of AZD1222 vaccination. These receptors were collected from an adult in good health.

This chain joins TRBV29-1 and TRBJ2-1; D may be TRBD2 (5 bases). This CDR3 is built from 13 residues. From germline, CDR1 is SQVTM and CDR2 ANQGSEA. V was clipped by 3 bases and J by 3 bases, with 9 bases between them. CDR3: CSVDTTSYNEQFF. The CDR3 DNA reads TGCAGCGTTGATACAACTAGCTACAATGAGCAGTTCTTC.

The rearrangement joins TRBV15 to TRBJ2-7, with a tentative D call TRBD1 (6 bases). Per the germline V gene, CDR1 is LNHNV and CDR2 is YYDKDF (reference sequence). CDR3 size: 14 residues. The ends were cut back, 4 bases at V and 0 bases at J, with 10 bases in the middle. CDR3 bases: TGTGCCACCAGCACCCTACAGGGCTCCTACGAGCAGTACTTC. Protein product: CATSTLQGSYEQYF.

For the CDR3, the DNA is TGTGCCAGCAGTTCTCCCCCCGGGACAGGGGGTTGGAATGAGCAGTTCTTC. It codes for CASSSPPGTGGWNEQFF. The chain has TRBV28 and TRBJ2-1; 11 bases agree with TRBD1. Unmatched junction bases numbered 12, after V lost 4 bases and J lost 7 bases. This CDR3 is 17 amino acids long. Germline CDR1 is MDHEN and CDR2 is SYDVKM.

This clone was seen more than once but under ten times. This chain joins TRBV5-1 and TRBJ2-1; 13 nucleotides match TRBD2. Germline V gives CDR1 SGHRS, CDR2 YFSETQ. Trimming cost V 5 bases and J 6 bases; bases outside gene matches: 20. This CDR3 comprises 20 residues. CDR3 sequence (DNA): TGCGCCAGCAGTTCCCCGGGACTAGCGGGAAGCGGGAATAGGATCAATGAGCAGTTCTTC. Protein: CASSSPGLAGSGNRINEQFF.

Written as DNA, the CDR3 is TGCGCCAGCAGTGCGACAGGGGATGAAGCTTTCTTT. Its protein is CASSATGDEAFF. This chain uses TRBV10-2 with TRBJ1-1; 8 bases align to TRBD1. Germline V gene sequence: CDR1 WSHSY, CDR2 SAAADI. Trimming took 4 bases from V and 7 from J; bases not matched to a gene: 2. The length of the CDR3 is 12 residues.

CDR3 sequence (DNA): TGTGCCAGCAGAACGGACAGGGGGAACACTGAAGCTTTCTTT. Its protein is CASRTDRGNTEAFF. V usage is TRBV7-8 and J usage is TRBJ1-1, with 9 nucleotides matching TRBD1. This CDR3 contains 14 residues. The V and J ends lost 6 bases and 1 base, in that order; junction bases with no gene match: 3. Germline loops: CDR1 SGHVS, CDR2 FQNEAQ.

The rearrangement uses TRBV19 and TRBJ2-3, with D possibly being TRBD1 (5 bases). The CDR3 runs 15 residues. V dropped 5 bases and J dropped 0 bases, with 12 bases sitting between them. Germline V lookup: CDR1 LNHDA, CDR2 SQIVND (reference sequence). For the CDR3, the DNA is TGTGCCAGTAGTTTGTGGGGCCAAAGCACAGATACGCAGTATTTT. Translating it yields CASSLWGQSTDTQYF.

The DNA of the CDR3 is TGTGCCACCCAACCCGGGACAAGCTCTGGAAACACCATATATTTT. Amino acid sequence: CATQPGTSSGNTIYF. This sequence joins TRBV24-1 and TRBJ1-3; D perhaps matches TRBD1 (6 bases). The CDR3 runs 15 residues. Germline V lookup: CDR1 KGHDR, CDR2 SFDVKD. Trimming left V 9 bases short and J 0 bases short, with 14 bases between.

This chain connects TRBV5-6 to TRBJ1-2, with TRBD1 as a possible D gene (5 bases). The germline V gene encodes CDR1 SGHDT and CDR2 YYEEEE. The CDR3 spans 12 residues. V lost 4 bases and J 4 bases, leaving 8 bases between the germline ends. This CDR3 is CASSSQGYGYTF. CDR3 DNA sequence: TGTGCCAGCAGCAGTCAGGGCTATGGCTACACCTTC. The full variable domain, its missing parts supplied by reference TRBV5-6 and TRBJ1-2, is DAGVTQSPTHLIKTRGQQVTLRCSPKSGHDTVSWYQQALGQGPQFIFQYYEEEERQRGNFPDRFSGHQFPNYSSELNVNALLLGDSALYLCASSSQGYGYTFGSGTRLTVV.

V gene TRBV15 combines with J gene TRBJ2-5; 9 nucleotides match TRBD2. The CDR3 has 16 residues. The germline CDR1 and CDR2 sequences are LNHNV and YYDKDF (reference sequence). V lost 1 base to trimming and J lost 2 bases; unmatched junction nucleotides: 5. The CDR3 spells CATSRVLLAGQETQYF. CDR3 DNA: TGTGCCACCAGCAGAGTCTTGCTAGCGGGACAAGAGACCCAGTACTTC.

This rearrangement joins TRBV11-3 to TRBJ2-2; D is possibly TRBD2 (5 bases). The germline V and J ends were trimmed by 5 bases and 6 bases, with 7 bases remaining between them. CDR1 and CDR2 (germline): SGHNT, YENEEA. This CDR3 is 12 amino acids long. Written as DNA, the CDR3 is TGTGCCAGCAGCCGGGAAGCCGGGGAGCTGTTTTTT. This codes for CASSREAGELFF. Drawing the rest from reference TRBV11-3 and TRBJ2-2, the complete variable domain is EAGVVQSPRYKIIEKKQPVAFWCNPISGHNTLYWYLQNLGQGPELLIRYENEEAVDDSQLPKDRFSAERLKGVDSTLKIQPAELGDSAVYLCASSREAGELFFGEGSRLTVL.

The chain joins TRBV6-1 to TRBJ1-1; no clear D. The V end was cut by 0 bases, the J end by 3 bases, with 11 bases between. Germline V CDR1 and CDR2: MNHNS, SASEGT. The CDR3 covers 15 residues. CDR3 bases: TGTGCCAGCAGTGAAGCTTGGGTGACGGACACTGAAGCTTTCTTT. Residues: CASSEAWVTDTEAFF.

This chain uses TRBV5-1 with TRBJ2-1; TRBD2 agrees at 9 bases. The CDR3 consists of 15 residues. The J segment lost 8 bases and the V segment lost 4 bases, leaving 10 bases of the junction unmatched. CDR1 SGHRS and CDR2 YFSETQ come from the germline V gene. For the CDR3, the DNA is TGCGCCAGCAGCCCGTGGGTAGCGGGAGAAGATGAGCAGTTCTTC. Translating gives CASSPWVAGEDEQFF.

The chain recombines TRBV7-9 with TRBJ2-7; weak D call: TRBD1 (5 bases). Trimming took 5 bases from V and 7 from J, leaving 24 bases between them. The germline gives CDR1 SEHNR, CDR2 FQNEAQ (reference sequence). The CDR3 extends over 16 amino acids. CDR3 loop: CASSPDIRTRLVEQYF. The CDR3 DNA reads as TGTGCCAGCAGCCCCGATATTCGGACACGGTTGGTGGAGCAGTACTTC.

This sequence joins TRBV6-2 or TRBV6-3 and TRBJ1-2; D not resolved. The length of the CDR3 is 15 residues. Germline V lookup: CDR1 MNHEY, CDR2 SVGEGT. Trimming removed 0 bases from V and 6 bases from J, with 14 bases in between. The CDR3 sequence: CASSYSSRAPNGYTF. The CDR3, as DNA: TGTGCCAGCAGTTACTCTTCGAGGGCTCCGAATGGCTACACCTTC.

This chain connects TRBV19 to TRBJ1-1; 9 nucleotides match TRBD1. Trimming took 5 bases from V and 1 from J; bases not matched to a gene: 2. Germline V gives CDR1 LNHDA, CDR2 SQIVND (reference sequence). CDR3 size: 14 residues. The CDR3 nucleotides read TGTGCCAGTAGTTCGGGACAGGGGAACACTGAAGCTTTCTTT. This sequence encodes CASSSGQGNTEAFF.

The J gene is TRBJ1-3, the V gene TRBV7-8, with a tentative D call TRBD1 (6 bases). This CDR3 has 13 amino acids. The V end lost 5 bases, the J end lost 4 bases, and 9 bases lay between the germline ends. CDR1 and CDR2 from the germline V gene are SGHVS and FQNEAQ. This CDR3 is CASSSGQGNTIYF. The DNA for the CDR3 is TGTGCCAGCAGCAGCGGACAGGGAAACACCATATATTTT.

V gene TRBV10-2 combines with J gene TRBJ1-4, with 8 bases lining up with TRBD1. With V trimmed by 5 bases and J by 6 bases, 8 bases remained unmatched. The CDR3 is made up of 15 amino acids. Germline-derived CDR1 and CDR2 are WSHSY and SAAADI. The CDR3 loop reads CASSSQGAGDEKLFF. The CDR3 DNA sequence: TGCGCCAGCAGTTCTCAGGGGGCCGGCGATGAAAAACTGTTTTTT.

The V gene is TRBV4-1, the J gene TRBJ1-5; the D gene is possibly TRBD1 (6 bases). Germline CDR1 MGHRA, CDR2 YSYEKL. Trimming took 0 bases from V and 4 from J, leaving 10 bases between them. The CDR3 consists of 15 residues. The CDR3 DNA is TGCGCCAGCAGCCAAGATCTAACAGGGAATCAGCCCCAGCATTTT. Translation: CASSQDLTGNQPQHF.

The rearrangement joins TRBV11-2 to TRBJ1-1; 9 bases are a match to TRBD1. Trimming removed 7 bases from V and 6 bases from J; junction bases left unmatched: 18. Germline CDR1 reads SGHAT; CDR2 reads FQNNGV. CDR3 length equals 17 residues. Here the CDR3 reads CASTDRMDRGPRAEAFF. CDR3 coding DNA: TGTGCCAGCACCGACCGCATGGACAGGGGACCGAGGGCTGAAGCTTTCTTT.

Here the CDR3 reads CASSYSSSGSSYEQYF. The CDR3 bases are TGTGCCAGCAGTTACTCCTCTAGCGGGAGTTCGTACGAGCAGTACTTC. The genes are TRBV6-5 and TRBJ2-7; 10 bases agree with TRBD2. With 0 bases clipped from V and 4 bases from J, the junction kept 6 bases outside the gene matches. Germline V gene data show CDR1 as MNHEY and CDR2 as SVGAGI. This CDR3 has 16 residues.

This clone was counted a single time. This chain uses TRBV7-2 with TRBJ1-1; unclear D gene. This CDR3 comprises 14 residues. Per the germline V gene, CDR1 is SGHTA and CDR2 is FQGNSA. V dropped 7 bases and J dropped 1 base, with 13 bases sitting between them. The CDR3 DNA reads TGTGCCAGCAACTCCCAGGCGAGGAACACTGAAGCTTTCTTT. Encoded protein: CASNSQARNTEAFF. The full variable domain, in which reference TRBV7-2 and TRBJ1-1 provide the parts outside the CDR3, is GAGVSQSPSNKVTEKGKDVELRCDPISGHTALYWYRQSLGQGLEFLIYFQGNSAPDKSGLPSDRFSAERTGGSVSTLTIQRTQQEDSAVYLCASNSQARNTEAFFGQGTRLTVV.

This clone appeared a single time. The chain joins TRBV7-6 to TRBJ1-1; a possible D gene is TRBD1 (6 bases). The CDR3 length is 17 residues. The germline V and J ends were trimmed by 2 bases and 0 bases, with 16 bases remaining between them. Germline V gene lookup returns CDR1 SGHVS and CDR2 FNYEAQ. This chain's CDR3 is CASSLSGGPPMNTEAFF. In DNA form, the CDR3 reads TGTGCCAGCAGCTTATCGGGGGGCCCTCCCATGAACACTGAAGCTTTCTTT.

The J gene is TRBJ2-5, the V gene TRBV3-1 (or the pseudogene TRBV3-2); D is unclear. Germline CDR1 and CDR2: LGHDT and YNNKEL (reference sequence). Trimming took off 1 base at V and 9 bases at J, with 9 bases between the two ends. This CDR3 spans 12 amino acids. CDR3 nucleotides: TGTGCCAGCAGCCAAGCTGTAATGGCCCAGTACTTC. Residues: CASSQAVMAQYF.

The rearrangement joins TRBV11-3 to TRBJ1-3; no firm D call. The germline gives CDR1 SGHNT, CDR2 YENEEA. V lost 3 bases and J 4 bases, leaving 10 bases between the germline ends. The CDR3 covers 14 residues. This chain's CDR3 is CASSFGPLGNTIYF. The CDR3 DNA follows: TGTGCCAGCAGCTTTGGGCCCCTCGGAAACACCATATATTTT.

This chain uses TRBV30 with TRBJ1-4, with 8 bases identical to TRBD1. Germline lookup yields CDR1 GTSNPN and CDR2 SVGIG (reference sequence). This CDR3 is built from 15 residues. With 2 bases clipped from V and 4 bases from J, the junction kept 6 bases outside the gene matches. The CDR3 sequence is CAWSTDRVDNEKLFF. The DNA of the CDR3 is TGTGCCTGGAGTACGGACAGGGTGGATAATGAAAAACTGTTTTTT.

V is TRBV19 and J is TRBJ1-1; possible D gene TRBD1, 6 bases. The germline V gene encodes CDR1 LNHDA and CDR2 SQIVND (reference sequence). Trimming stripped 5 bases from V and 1 base from J, with 14 bases between. This CDR3 spans 15 amino acids. CDR3 coding DNA: TGTGCCAGTAGTGTCCCGGGACACCCGAACACTGAAGCTTTCTTT. Amino acid sequence: CASSVPGHPNTEAFF. Looking up the rest from reference TRBV19 and TRBJ1-1 gives the full variable domain: DGGITQSPKYLFRKEGQNVTLSCEQNLNHDAMYWYRQDPGQGLRLIYYSQIVNDFQKGDIAEGYSVSREKKESFPLTVTSAQKNPTAFYLCASSVPGHPNTEAFFGQGTRLTVV.